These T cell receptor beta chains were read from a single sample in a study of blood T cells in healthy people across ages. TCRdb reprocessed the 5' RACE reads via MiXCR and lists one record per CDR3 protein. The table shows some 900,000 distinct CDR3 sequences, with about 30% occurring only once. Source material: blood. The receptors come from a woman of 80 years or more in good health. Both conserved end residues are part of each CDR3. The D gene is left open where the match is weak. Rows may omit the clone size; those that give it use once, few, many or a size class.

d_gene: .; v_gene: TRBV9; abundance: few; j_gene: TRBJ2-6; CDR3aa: CASSVYGSRSSGANVLTF; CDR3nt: TGTGCCAGCAGCGTATACGGATCCCGTAGCTCTGGGGCCAACGTCCTGACTTTC
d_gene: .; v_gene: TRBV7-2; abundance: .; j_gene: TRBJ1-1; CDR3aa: CASARDPGVAEAFF; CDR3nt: TGTGCCAGCGCACGGGACCCTGGAGTCGCTGAAGCTTTCTTT
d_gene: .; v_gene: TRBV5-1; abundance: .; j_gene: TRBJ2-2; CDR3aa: CASSSHYRDTGELFF; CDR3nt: TGCGCCAGCAGCTCTCACTACAGGGACACCGGGGAGCTGTTTTTT
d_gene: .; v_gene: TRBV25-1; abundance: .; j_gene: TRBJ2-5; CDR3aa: CASSDSREQYF; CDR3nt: TGTGCCAGCAGTGACTCCAGGGAGCAGTACTTC
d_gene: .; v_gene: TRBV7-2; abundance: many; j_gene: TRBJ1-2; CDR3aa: CASSLGPGSGGYTF; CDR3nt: TGTGCCAGCAGCTTAGGGCCAGGTAGTGGAGGCTACACCTTC
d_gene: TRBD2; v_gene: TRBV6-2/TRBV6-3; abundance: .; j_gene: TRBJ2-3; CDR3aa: CASSYTAGEPWGTQYF; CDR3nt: TGTGCCAGCAGTTACACGGCGGGGGAGCCTTGGGGTACGCAGTATTTT
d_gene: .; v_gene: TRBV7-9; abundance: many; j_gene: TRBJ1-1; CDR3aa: CASSLVAATEAFF; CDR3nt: TGTGCCAGCAGCTTAGTGGCGGCTACTGAAGCTTTCTTT
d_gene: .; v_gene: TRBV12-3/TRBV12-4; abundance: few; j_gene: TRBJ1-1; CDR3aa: CASSFGGRVNTEAFF; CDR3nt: TGTGCCAGCAGTTTTGGGGGGCGCGTCAACACTGAAGCTTTCTTT
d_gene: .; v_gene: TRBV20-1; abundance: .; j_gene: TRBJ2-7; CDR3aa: CSTYRAGTSYEQYF; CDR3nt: TGCAGCACTTACAGGGCGGGGACCTCCTACGAGCAGTACTTC
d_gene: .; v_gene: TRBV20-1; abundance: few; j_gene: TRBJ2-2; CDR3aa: CSASSGVTGELFF; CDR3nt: TGCAGTGCTAGTTCAGGGGTCACCGGGGAGCTGTTTTTT
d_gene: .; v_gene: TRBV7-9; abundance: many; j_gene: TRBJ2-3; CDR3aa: CASSLLSGISTDTQYF; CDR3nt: TGTGCCAGCAGCTTACTGTCCGGGATTAGCACAGATACGCAGTATTTT
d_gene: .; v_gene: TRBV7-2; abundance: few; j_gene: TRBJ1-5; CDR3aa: CASSPARDSNQPQHF; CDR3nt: TGTGCCAGCAGCCCCGCTCGGGATAGCAATCAGCCCCAGCATTTT
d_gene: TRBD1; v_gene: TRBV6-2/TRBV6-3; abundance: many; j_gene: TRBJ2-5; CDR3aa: CASSYSQTGGETQYF; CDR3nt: TGTGCCAGCAGTTACTCGCAGACAGGGGGAGAGACCCAGTACTTC
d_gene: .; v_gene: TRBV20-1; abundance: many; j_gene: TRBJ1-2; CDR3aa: CSAVNRQLPPGYTF; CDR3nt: TGCAGTGCTGTAAACCGACAGCTCCCCCCTGGCTACACCTTC
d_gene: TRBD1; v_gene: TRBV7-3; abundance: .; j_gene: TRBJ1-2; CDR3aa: CASSFNDRGYGYTF; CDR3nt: TGTGCCAGCAGCTTCAACGACAGGGGATATGGCTACACCTTC
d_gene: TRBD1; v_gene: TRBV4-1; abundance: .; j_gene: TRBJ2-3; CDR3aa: CASSHTGTGKDTQYF; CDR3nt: TGCGCCAGCAGCCATACCGGGACAGGAAAAGATACGCAGTATTTT
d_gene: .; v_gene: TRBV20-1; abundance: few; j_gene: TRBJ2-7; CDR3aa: CSARPLVNYNEQYF; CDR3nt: TGCAGTGCTAGGCCCCTGGTTAACTACAATGAGCAGTACTTC
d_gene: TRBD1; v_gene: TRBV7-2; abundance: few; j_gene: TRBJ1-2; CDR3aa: CASSSPGTANYGYTF; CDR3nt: TGTGCCAGCAGCAGTCCCGGGACAGCTAACTATGGCTACACCTTC
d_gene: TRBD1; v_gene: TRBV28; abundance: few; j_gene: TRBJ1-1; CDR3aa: CASSLRTGSTTEAFF; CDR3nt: TGTGCCAGCAGTTTAAGGACAGGGAGTACCACTGAAGCTTTCTTT
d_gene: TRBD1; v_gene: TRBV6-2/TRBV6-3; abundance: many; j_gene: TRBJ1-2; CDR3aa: CASGARDRGRGYTF; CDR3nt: TGTGCCAGCGGAGCCCGGGACAGGGGACGTGGCTACACCTTC
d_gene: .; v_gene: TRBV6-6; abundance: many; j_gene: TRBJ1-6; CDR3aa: CASSFSGSRNSPLHF; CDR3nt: TGTGCCAGCAGTTTCTCCGGGTCAAGGAATTCACCCCTCCACTTT
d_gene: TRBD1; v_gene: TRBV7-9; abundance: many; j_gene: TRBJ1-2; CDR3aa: CASSLALDRVANYGYTF; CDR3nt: TGTGCCAGCAGCTTAGCGCTAGACAGGGTGGCTAACTATGGCTACACCTTC
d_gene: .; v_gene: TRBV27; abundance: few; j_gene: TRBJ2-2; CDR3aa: CASSHAPLTGHPGELFF; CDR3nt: TGTGCCAGCAGCCACGCCCCTCTAACAGGGCATCCCGGGGAGCTGTTTTTT
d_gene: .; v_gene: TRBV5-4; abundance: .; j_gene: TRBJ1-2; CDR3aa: CASSLDSRYPYGYTF; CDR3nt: TGTGCCAGCAGCTTGGATAGCAGGTATCCCTATGGCTACACCTTC
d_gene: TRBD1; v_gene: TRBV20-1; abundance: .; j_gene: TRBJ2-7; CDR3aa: CSAREGTAEQYF; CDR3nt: TGCAGTGCTAGAGAAGGGACAGCCGAGCAGTACTTC
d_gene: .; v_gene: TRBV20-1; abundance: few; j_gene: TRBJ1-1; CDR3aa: CSAREGGLNTEAFF; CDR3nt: TGCAGTGCTAGAGAGGGAGGGTTGAACACTGAAGCTTTCTTT
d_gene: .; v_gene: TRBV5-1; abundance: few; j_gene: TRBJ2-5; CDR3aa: CASKDRSQETQYF; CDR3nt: TGCGCCAGCAAAGACAGATCTCAAGAGACCCAGTACTTC
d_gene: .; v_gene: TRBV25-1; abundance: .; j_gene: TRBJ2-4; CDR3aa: CASRQTGILNIQYF; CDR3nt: TGTGCCAGCAGACAAACAGGGATATTGAACATTCAGTACTTC
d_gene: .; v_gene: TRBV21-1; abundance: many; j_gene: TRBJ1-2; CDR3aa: CASSNNYGYTF; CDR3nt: TGTGCCAGCAGCAATAACTATGGCTACACCTTC
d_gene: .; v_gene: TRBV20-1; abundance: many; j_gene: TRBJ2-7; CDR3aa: CSARPARGIYEQYF; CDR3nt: TGCAGTGCTAGGCCCGCCAGGGGCATCTACGAGCAGTACTTC
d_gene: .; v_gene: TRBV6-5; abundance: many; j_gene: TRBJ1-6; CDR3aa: CASSLLQGLNSPLHF; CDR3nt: TGTGCCAGCAGTTTATTACAGGGTTTGAATTCACCCCTCCACTTT
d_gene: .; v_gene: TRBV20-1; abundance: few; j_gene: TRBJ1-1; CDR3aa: CSAYRQGKAFF; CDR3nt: TGCAGTGCTTATCGGCAGGGCAAGGCTTTCTTT
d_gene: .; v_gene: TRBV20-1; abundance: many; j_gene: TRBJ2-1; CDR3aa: CSASSQRSSYNEQFF; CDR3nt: TGCAGTGCATCCTCCCAGCGGAGCTCCTACAATGAGCAGTTCTTC
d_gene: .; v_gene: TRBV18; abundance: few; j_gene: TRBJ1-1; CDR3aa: CASSPRGISNTEAFF; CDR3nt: TGTGCCAGCTCACCCCGCGGGATCTCGAACACTGAAGCTTTCTTT
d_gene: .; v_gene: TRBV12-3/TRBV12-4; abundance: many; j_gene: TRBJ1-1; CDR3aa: CASSSTASEAFF; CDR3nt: TGTGCCAGCAGTTCAACAGCATCTGAAGCTTTCTTT
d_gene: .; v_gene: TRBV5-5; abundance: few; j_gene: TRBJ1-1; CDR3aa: CASSSTVVTEAFF; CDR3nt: TGTGCCAGCAGCTCGACAGTAGTAACTGAAGCTTTCTTT
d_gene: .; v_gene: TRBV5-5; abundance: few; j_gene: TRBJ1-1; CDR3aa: CASSLGWGYTEAFF; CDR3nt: TGTGCCAGCAGCTTGGGTTGGGGGTACACTGAAGCTTTCTTT
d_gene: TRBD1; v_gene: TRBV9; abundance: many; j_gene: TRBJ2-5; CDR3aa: CASNQRGLETQYF; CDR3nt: TGTGCCAGCAACCAGAGGGGGCTGGAGACCCAGTACTTC
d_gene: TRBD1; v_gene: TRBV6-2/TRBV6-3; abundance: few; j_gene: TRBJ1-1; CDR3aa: CASRPRTGADTEAFF; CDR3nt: TGTGCCAGCAGACCCAGAACAGGGGCTGACACTGAAGCTTTCTTT
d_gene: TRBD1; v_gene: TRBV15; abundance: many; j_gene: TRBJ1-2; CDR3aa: CATSRQGVGYGYTF; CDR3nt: TGTGCCACCAGCCGACAGGGGGTGGGGTATGGCTACACCTTC
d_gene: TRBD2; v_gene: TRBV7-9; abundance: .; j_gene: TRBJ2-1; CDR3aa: CASSLFRTSGGNNEQFF; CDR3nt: TGTGCCAGCAGCTTATTCAGGACTAGCGGGGGGAACAATGAGCAGTTCTTC
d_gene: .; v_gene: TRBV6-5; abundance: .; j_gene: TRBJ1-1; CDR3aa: CASSYDRGGAEAFF; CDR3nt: TGTGCCAGCAGTTACGATCGGGGCGGCGCTGAAGCTTTCTTT
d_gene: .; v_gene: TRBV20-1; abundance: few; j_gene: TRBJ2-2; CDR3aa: CSARDFSRGATGELFF; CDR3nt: TGCAGTGCTAGAGATTTCAGCAGGGGGGCCACCGGGGAGCTGTTTTTT
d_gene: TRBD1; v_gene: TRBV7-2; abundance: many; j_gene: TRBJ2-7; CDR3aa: CATRGPDSYEQYF; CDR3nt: TGTGCTACAAGGGGGCCCGACTCCTACGAGCAGTACTTC
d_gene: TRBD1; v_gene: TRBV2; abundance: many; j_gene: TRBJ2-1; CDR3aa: CASSGPGQTHYNEQFF; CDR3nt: TGTGCCAGCAGCGGACCGGGACAGACACACTACAATGAGCAGTTCTTC
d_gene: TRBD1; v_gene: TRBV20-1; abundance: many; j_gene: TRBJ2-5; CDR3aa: CSARLGQGQETQYF; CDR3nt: TGCAGTGCTAGACTAGGACAGGGGCAAGAGACCCAGTACTTC
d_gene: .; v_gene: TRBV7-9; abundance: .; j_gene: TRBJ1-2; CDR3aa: CASGSSGRESHGYTF; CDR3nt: TGTGCCAGCGGCTCCTCGGGGAGGGAGTCTCATGGCTACACCTTC
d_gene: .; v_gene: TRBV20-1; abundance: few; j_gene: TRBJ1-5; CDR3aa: CSASIAGRGNQPQHF; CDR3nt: TGCAGTGCTAGTATAGCAGGGCGGGGCAATCAGCCCCAGCATTTT